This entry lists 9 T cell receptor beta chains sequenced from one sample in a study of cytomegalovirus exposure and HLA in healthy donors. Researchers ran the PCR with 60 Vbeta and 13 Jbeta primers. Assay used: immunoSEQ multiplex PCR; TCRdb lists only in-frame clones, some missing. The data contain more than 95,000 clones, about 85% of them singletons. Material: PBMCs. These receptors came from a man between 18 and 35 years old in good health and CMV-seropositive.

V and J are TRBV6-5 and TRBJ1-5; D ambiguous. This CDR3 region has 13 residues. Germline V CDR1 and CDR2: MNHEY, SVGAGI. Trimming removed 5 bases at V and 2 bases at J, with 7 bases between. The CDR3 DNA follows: TGTGCCAGCAGTCCGAGCCGCAATCAGCCCCAGCATTTT. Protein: CASSPSRNQPQHF.

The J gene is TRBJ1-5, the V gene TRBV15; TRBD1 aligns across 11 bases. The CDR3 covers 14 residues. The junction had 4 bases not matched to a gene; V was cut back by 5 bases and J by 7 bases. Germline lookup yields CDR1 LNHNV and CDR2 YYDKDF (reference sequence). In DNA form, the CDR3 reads TGTGCCACCAGCGGACAGGGGGCCAGGCAGCCCCAGCATTTT. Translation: CATSGQGARQPQHF.

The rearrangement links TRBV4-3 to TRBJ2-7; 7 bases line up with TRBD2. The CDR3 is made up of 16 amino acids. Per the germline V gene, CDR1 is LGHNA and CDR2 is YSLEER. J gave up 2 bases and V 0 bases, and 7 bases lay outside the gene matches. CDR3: CASSQDFGREPYEQYF. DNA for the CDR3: TGCGCCAGCAGCCAAGATTTTGGGAGGGAGCCCTACGAGCAGTACTTC.

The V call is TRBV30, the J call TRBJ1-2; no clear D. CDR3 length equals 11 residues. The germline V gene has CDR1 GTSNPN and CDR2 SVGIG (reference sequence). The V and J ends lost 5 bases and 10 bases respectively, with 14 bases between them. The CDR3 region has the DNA TGTGCCTGGGCGTCCGAGAGACTCTACACCTTC. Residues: CAWASERLYTF.

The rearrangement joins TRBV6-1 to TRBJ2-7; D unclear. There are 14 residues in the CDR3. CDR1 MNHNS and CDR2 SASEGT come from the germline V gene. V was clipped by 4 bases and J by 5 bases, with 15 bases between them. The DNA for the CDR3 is TGTGCCAGCAGTGTTATGGTGGCCATCAACGAGCAGTACTTC. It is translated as CASSVMVAINEQYF.

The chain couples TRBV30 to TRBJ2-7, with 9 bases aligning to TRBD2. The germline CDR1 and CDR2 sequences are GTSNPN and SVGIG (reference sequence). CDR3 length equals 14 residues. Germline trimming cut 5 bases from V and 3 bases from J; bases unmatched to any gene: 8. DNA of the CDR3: TGTGCCTGGGCTAGCGGGGTCAGGCTCTACGAGCAGTACTTC. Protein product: CAWASGVRLYEQYF.

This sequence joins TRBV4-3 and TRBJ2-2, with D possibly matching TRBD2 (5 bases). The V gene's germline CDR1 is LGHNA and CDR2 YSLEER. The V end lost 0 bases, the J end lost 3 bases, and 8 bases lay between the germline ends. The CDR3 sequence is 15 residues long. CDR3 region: CASSQETDYTGELFF. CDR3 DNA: TGCGCCAGCAGCCAAGAGACGGACTACACCGGGGAGCTGTTTTTT.

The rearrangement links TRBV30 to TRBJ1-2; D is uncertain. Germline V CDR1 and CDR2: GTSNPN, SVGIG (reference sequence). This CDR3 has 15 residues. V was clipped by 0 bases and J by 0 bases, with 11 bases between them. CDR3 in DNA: TGTGCCTGGAGTGTAGGCGGGTTATCTAACTATGGCTACACCTTC. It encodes CAWSVGGLSNYGYTF.

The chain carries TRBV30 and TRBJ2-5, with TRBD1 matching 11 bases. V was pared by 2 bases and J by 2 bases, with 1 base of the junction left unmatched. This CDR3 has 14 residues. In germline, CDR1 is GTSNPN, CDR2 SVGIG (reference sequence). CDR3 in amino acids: CAWSRDRGQETQYF. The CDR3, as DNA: TGTGCCTGGAGTCGGGACAGGGGGCAAGAGACCCAGTACTTC.